This T cell receptor (beta chain) was profiled in a study of cytomegalovirus exposure and HLA in healthy donors. V gave up 1 base and J gave up 7 bases; unmatched junction bases: 8. Germline V gene sequence: CDR1 MNHEY, CDR2 SMNVEV (reference sequence). CDR3 size: 16 residues. Study results and caveats: Cytomegalovirus-associated status was assigned to about 180 TCR beta chains.

In the case of this clone: What it binds is unknown.

The PCR had 60 Vbeta and 13 Jbeta primers. TCRdb's table, derived via immunoSEQ multiplex PCR, lists solely in-frame clones and lacks some. Among just over 95,000 clones listed, about 81% were seen once. The sequenced material came from PBMCs. The chain couples TRBV27 to TRBJ2-1; 9 bases line up with TRBD2. The clonotype originates from a woman aged 40 to 50 in good health and CMV-seropositive. The CDR3 reads CASSLYSAGGLNEQFF. In DNA form, the CDR3 reads TGTGCCAGCAGTTTATATTCGGCGGGAGGGCTAAATGAGCAGTTCTTC.